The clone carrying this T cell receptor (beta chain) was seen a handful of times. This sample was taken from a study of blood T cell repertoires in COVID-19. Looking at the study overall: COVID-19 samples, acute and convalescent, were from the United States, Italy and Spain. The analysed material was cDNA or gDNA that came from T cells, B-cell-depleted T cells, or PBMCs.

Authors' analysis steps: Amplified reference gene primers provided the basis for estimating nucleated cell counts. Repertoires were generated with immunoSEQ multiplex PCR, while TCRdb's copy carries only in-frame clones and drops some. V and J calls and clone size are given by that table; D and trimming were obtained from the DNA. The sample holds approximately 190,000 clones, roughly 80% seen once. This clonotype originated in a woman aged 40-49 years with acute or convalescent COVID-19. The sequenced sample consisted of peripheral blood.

CDR3 sequence (DNA): TGTGCCAGCAGCCGAAGCTGGAACACTGAAGCTTTCTTT. Protein: CASSRSWNTEAFF. V is TRBV11-1 and J is TRBJ1-1; D is unclear. The CDR3 has 13 residues. V lost 5 bases to trimming and J lost 1 base, with 8 bases between them. Germline CDR1 reads SGHAT; CDR2 reads FQDESV (reference sequence).